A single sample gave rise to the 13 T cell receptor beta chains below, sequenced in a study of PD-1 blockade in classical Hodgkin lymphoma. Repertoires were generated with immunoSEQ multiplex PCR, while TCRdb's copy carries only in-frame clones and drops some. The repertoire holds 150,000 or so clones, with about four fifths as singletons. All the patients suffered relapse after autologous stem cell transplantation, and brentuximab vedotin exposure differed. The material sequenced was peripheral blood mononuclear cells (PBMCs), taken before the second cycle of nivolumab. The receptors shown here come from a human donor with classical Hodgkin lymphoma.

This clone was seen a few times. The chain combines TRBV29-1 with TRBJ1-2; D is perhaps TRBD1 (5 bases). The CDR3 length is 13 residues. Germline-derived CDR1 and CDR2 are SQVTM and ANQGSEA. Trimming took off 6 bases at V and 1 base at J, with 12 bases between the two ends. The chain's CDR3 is CSVGTSDNYGYTF. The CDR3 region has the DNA TGCAGCGTCGGGACCTCAGATAACTATGGCTACACCTTC.

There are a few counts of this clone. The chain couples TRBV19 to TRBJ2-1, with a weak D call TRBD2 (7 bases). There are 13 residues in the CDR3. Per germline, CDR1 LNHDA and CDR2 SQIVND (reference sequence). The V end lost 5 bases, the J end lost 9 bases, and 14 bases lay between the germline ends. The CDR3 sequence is CASSRQRDTEQFF. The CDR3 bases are TGTGCCAGTAGTCGTCAGCGGGACACTGAGCAGTTCTTC.

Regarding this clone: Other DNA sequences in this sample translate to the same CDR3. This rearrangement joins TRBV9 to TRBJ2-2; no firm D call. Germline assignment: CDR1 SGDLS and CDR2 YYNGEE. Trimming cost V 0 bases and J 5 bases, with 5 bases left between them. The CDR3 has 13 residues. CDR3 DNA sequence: TGTGCCAGCAGCGTAGTTGGGACCGGGGAGCTGTTTTTT. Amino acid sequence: CASSVVGTGELFF.

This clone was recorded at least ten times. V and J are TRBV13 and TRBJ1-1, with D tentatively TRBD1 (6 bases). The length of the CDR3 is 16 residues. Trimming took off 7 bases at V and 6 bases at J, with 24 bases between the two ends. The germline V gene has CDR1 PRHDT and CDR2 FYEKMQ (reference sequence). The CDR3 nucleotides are TGTGCCAGCATCTCGATCATTTGGGGGGGCTGGGCTGAAGCTTTCTTT. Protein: CASISIIWGGWAEAFF.

CDR3 protein: CASSSSGTRGYTF. The CDR3 region has the DNA TGTGCCAGCAGTTCCTCGGGTACGAGAGGCTACACCTTC. This chain uses TRBV28 with TRBJ1-2; D gene ambiguous. Germline CDR1 MDHEN, CDR2 SYDVKM. V shed 4 bases and J shed 8 bases, with 14 bases lying between them. CDR3 length: 13 residues.

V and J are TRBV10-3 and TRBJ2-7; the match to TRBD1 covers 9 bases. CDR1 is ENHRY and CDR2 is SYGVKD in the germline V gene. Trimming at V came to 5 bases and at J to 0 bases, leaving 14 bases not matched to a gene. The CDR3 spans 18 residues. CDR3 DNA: TGTGCCATCAGTCACCCCCCCCTTACAGGGGGCCTCTCCTACGAGCAGTACTTC. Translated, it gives CAISHPPLTGGLSYEQYF.

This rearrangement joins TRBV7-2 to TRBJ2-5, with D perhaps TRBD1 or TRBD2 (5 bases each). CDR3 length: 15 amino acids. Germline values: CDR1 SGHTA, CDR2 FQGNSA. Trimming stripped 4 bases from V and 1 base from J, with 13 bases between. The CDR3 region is CASSSNPGTQETQYF. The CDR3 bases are TGTGCCAGCAGCTCGAATCCCGGGACCCAAGAGACCCAGTACTTC.

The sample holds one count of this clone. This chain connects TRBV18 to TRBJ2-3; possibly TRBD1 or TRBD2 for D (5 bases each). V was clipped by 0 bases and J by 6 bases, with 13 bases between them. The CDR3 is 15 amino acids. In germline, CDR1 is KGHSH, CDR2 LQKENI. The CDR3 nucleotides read TGTGCCAGCTCACCACCGTCAGGGAGTACTGATACGCAGTATTTT. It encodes CASSPPSGSTDTQYF. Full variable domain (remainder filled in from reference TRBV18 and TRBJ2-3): NAGVMQNPRHLVRRRGQEARLRCSPMKGHSHVYWYRQLPEEGLKFMVYLQKENIIDESGMPKERFSAEFPKEGPSILRIQQVVRGDSAAYFCASSPPSGSTDTQYFGPGTRLTVL.

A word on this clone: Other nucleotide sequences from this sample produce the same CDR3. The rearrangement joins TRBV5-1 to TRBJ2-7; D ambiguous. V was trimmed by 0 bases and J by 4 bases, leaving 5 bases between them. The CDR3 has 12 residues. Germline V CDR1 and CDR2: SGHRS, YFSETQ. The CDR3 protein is CASSLGGYEQYF. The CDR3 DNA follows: TGCGCCAGCAGCTTGGGGGGTTACGAGCAGTACTTC.

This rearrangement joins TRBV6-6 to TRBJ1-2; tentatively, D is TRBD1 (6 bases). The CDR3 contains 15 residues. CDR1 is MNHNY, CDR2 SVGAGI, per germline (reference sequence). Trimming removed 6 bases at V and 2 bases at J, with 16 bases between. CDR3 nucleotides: TGTGCCAGCAGAGATCGGGACACAACGAACTATGGCTACACCTTC. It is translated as CASRDRDTTNYGYTF.

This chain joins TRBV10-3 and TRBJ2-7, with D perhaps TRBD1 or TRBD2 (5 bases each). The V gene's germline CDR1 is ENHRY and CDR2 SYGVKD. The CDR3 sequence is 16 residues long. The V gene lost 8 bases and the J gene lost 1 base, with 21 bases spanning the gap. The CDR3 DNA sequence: TGTGCCATCGGGGGTGCCTCCCGCCGTGGATCCTACGAGCAGTACTTC. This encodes CAIGGASRRGSYEQYF.

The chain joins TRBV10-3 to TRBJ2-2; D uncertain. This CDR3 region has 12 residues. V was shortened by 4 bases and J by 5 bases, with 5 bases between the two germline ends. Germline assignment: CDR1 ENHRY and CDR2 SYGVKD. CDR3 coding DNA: TGTGCCATCAGTGGGCGAACCGGGGAGCTGTTTTTT. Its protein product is CAISGRTGELFF.

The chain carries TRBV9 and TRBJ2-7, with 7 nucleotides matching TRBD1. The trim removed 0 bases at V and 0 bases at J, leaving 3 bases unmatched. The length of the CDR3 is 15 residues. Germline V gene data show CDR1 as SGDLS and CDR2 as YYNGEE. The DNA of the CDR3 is TGTGCCAGCAGCGTAGGCTGGGACAGCTCCTACGAGCAGTACTTC. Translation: CASSVGWDSSYEQYF.